The 31 T cell receptor beta chains below all came from one sample that was sequenced in a study of blood T cell repertoires in COVID-19. Clones were read by immunoSEQ multiplex PCR, and TCRdb kept only the in-frame ones, dropping some. Of 60,000 to 75,000 clones listed, roughly four fifths are singletons. Sequenced input: peripheral blood. These TCRs come from a human donor in a cohort sampled during active COVID-19.

This clone appeared a single time. The gene calls are TRBV3-1 (or the pseudogene TRBV3-2) and TRBJ2-7; D might be TRBD1 (6 bases). Germline values: CDR1 LGHDT, CDR2 YNNKEL (reference sequence). The CDR3 length is 14 residues. Trimming removed 6 bases from V and 0 bases from J, with 12 bases in between. The CDR3: CASRKTGNSYEQYF. As DNA, the CDR3 is TGTGCCAGCAGGAAGACAGGTAACTCCTACGAGCAGTACTTC.

This clone was seen a single time. This chain uses TRBV15 with TRBJ1-2; D gene ambiguous. The CDR3 loop spans 15 amino acids. Trimming took 5 bases from V and 0 from J, leaving 13 bases between them. CDR1 and CDR2 from the germline V gene are LNHNV and YYDKDF (reference sequence). CDR3 residues: CATSVTTSANYGYTF. CDR3 nucleotide sequence: TGTGCCACCAGCGTTACAACGAGCGCTAACTATGGCTACACCTTC.

The chain joins TRBV18 to TRBJ2-3; 12 positions match TRBD2. Germline CDR1 is KGHSH and CDR2 is LQKENI. After removal of 1 base from V and 1 base from J, the junction contained 12 bases not matched to a gene. This CDR3 spans 20 amino acids. The CDR3 DNA is TGTGCCAGCTCACCACTCTCTCTAGCGGGGGGGGGTGCCCGCACAGATACGCAGTATTTT. It specifies CASSPLSLAGGGARTDTQYF.

This chain joins TRBV5-4 and TRBJ2-5, with D possibly matching TRBD1 (5 bases). The CDR3 sequence is 16 residues long. Germline assignment: CDR1 SGHNT and CDR2 YYREEE (reference sequence). Trimming removed 3 bases from V and 5 bases from J, with 20 bases in between. The CDR3 sequence: CASSSPGFEDKETQYF. CDR3 DNA sequence: TGTGCCAGCAGCTCTCCAGGATTTGAGGACAAGGAGACCCAGTACTTC.

The genes are TRBV4-1 and TRBJ2-5, with 7 bases that match TRBD2. There are 17 residues in the CDR3. Per germline, CDR1 MGHRA and CDR2 YSYEKL. V dropped 0 bases and J dropped 4; count of bases not matched to a gene: 11. The CDR3, as DNA: TGCGCCAGCAGCCAAGATGCTAGCACCGCGGGGGTAGAGACCCAGTACTTC. Translated: CASSQDASTAGVETQYF.

V is TRBV5-4 and J is TRBJ2-5, with 8 bases identical to TRBD2. The CDR3 runs 15 residues. The V segment lost 0 bases and the J segment 5 bases; nucleotides outside the gene matches: 6. Germline V CDR1 and CDR2: SGHNT, YYREEE (reference sequence). The CDR3 coding sequence is TGTGCCAGCAGCTTGGCGGGGGGGCGCGGGGAGACCCAGTACTTC. Translating it yields CASSLAGGRGETQYF.

This chain links TRBV3-1 (or the pseudogene TRBV3-2) with TRBJ1-4; D is unresolved. The CDR3 is 14 residues long. V gave up 1 base and J gave up 4 bases, with 7 bases separating them. Germline assignment: CDR1 LGHDT and CDR2 YNNKEL (reference sequence). For the CDR3, the DNA is TGTGCCAGCAGCCAAGTTGCGGTTAATGAAAAACTGTTTTTT. It is translated as CASSQVAVNEKLFF.

This chain uses TRBV9 with TRBJ1-4; TRBD1 agrees at 8 bases. CDR1 is SGDLS and CDR2 is YYNGEE in the germline V gene. The trim removed 0 bases at V and 4 bases at J, leaving 5 bases unmatched. There are 16 residues in the CDR3. This CDR3 reads CASSVGATGVNEKLFF. The CDR3 coding sequence is TGTGCCAGCAGCGTAGGTGCGACAGGGGTTAATGAAAAACTGTTTTTT.

The CDR3 loop reads CASSSGGGALKTQYF. CDR3 DNA sequence: TGTGCCAGCAGTTCCGGCGGGGGGGCCTTAAAGACCCAGTACTTC. J is TRBJ2-5 and V is TRBV5-4; the match to TRBD2 covers 9 bases. The CDR3 covers 15 residues. J gave up 6 bases and V 5 bases, and 11 bases lay outside the gene matches. In germline, CDR1 is SGHNT, CDR2 YYREEE (reference sequence).

The gene calls are TRBV4-2 and TRBJ2-3; TRBD2 might be the D (5 bases). Trimming left V 2 bases short and J 0 bases short, with 18 bases between. Germline V lookup: CDR1 LGHNA, CDR2 YNFKEQ. The CDR3 runs to 18 residues. CDR3 sequence: CASSQRRWTGLSTDTQYF. The CDR3 DNA follows: TGTGCCAGCAGCCAAAGGAGGTGGACGGGCCTCAGCACAGATACGCAGTATTTT.

This clone was seen once. V and J are TRBV5-4 and TRBJ2-2; 9 nucleotides align to TRBD1. Germline V gives CDR1 SGHNT, CDR2 YYREEE (reference sequence). The junction had 11 bases not matched to a gene; V was cut back by 5 bases and J by 6 bases. CDR3 length equals 16 residues. CDR3: CASSLPGQGVPGELFF. CDR3 coding DNA: TGTGCCAGCAGTTTACCGGGACAGGGCGTTCCCGGGGAGCTGTTTTTT. The full variable domain, with the rest looked up from reference TRBV5-4 and TRBJ2-2, is ETGVTQSPTHLIKTRGQQVTLRCSSQSGHNTVSWYQQALGQGPQFIFQYYREEENGRGNFPPRFSGLQFPNYSSELNVNALELDDSALYLCASSLPGQGVPGELFFGEGSRLTVL.

The chain is built from TRBV15 and TRBJ1-1; TRBD1 agrees at 10 bases. CDR1 is LNHNV and CDR2 is YYDKDF in the germline V gene (reference sequence). The CDR3 spans 18 residues. V trimming: 1 base; J trimming: 6 bases; junction bases outside the gene matches: 14. DNA for the CDR3: TGTGCCACCAGCAGAGGCCTTGGGCTCCGGGACAGGGGTGCTGAAGCTTTCTTT. Residues: CATSRGLGLRDRGAEAFF.

The table lists this clone with a count of one. One end of the junction fails to match germline, which may point to a read error. The chain carries TRBV3-1 (or the pseudogene TRBV3-2) and TRBJ1-5, with TRBD1 as a possible D gene (5 bases). There are 13 residues in the CDR3. The germline V gene has CDR1 LGHDT and CDR2 YNNKEL (reference sequence). The CDR3 DNA follows: TGTGCCAGCAGCCCCATTTTGACAGCTGGTCTTGGTTTT. Translation gives CASSPILTAGLGF.

J is TRBJ2-1 and V is TRBV5-1; 10 positions agree with TRBD1. The CDR3 sequence is 14 residues long. Germline V lookup: CDR1 SGHRS, CDR2 YFSETQ. With V trimmed by 7 bases and J by 7 bases, 8 bases remained unmatched. CDR3 nucleotide sequence: TGCGCCAGCGGATCGACAGGGGGCTTAAATGAGCAGTTCTTC. It codes for CASGSTGGLNEQFF.

The CDR3 loop reads CASSELYAEQYF. Here the CDR3 DNA reads TGTGCCAGCAGTGAACTATACGCCGAGCAGTACTTC. The chain recombines TRBV6-1 with TRBJ2-7; D remains ambiguous. This CDR3 has 12 residues. CDR1 and CDR2 from the germline V gene are MNHNS and SASEGT. Between the trimmed V and J ends, which lost 2 bases and 6 bases, there was a span of 8 bases.

The V and J genes are TRBV14 and TRBJ2-7, with 8 bases that match TRBD1. This CDR3 region has 14 residues. Germline CDR1 SGHDN, CDR2 FVKESK. J lost 6 bases, V lost 2 bases, and 6 bases had no gene match. In DNA, the CDR3 is TGTGCCAGCAGCCAATGGACAGGGCTGAGCGAGCAGTACTTC. It is translated as CASSQWTGLSEQYF.

A few counts support this clone. This chain uses TRBV30 with TRBJ2-2; D gene uncertain. The CDR3 loop spans 14 amino acids. CDR1 and CDR2 (germline): GTSNPN, SVGIG (reference sequence). V lost 3 bases to trimming and J lost 3 bases, with 11 bases between them. The CDR3 bases are TGTGCCTGGAGGCGTCGCGGAGACACCGGGGAGCTGTTTTTT. Amino acid sequence: CAWRRRGDTGELFF.

This clone came up a few times. The chain employs TRBV27 and TRBJ1-2, with no clear D. V was trimmed by 2 bases and J by 3 bases, leaving 10 bases between them. CDR1 is MNHEY, CDR2 SMNVEV, per germline (reference sequence). The CDR3 spans 14 residues. CDR3 bases: TGTGCCAGCAGTTTAAAGGGAGCGGACTATGGCTACACCTTC. It yields the protein CASSLKGADYGYTF.

V usage is TRBV7-9 and J usage is TRBJ2-7, with a possible D match to TRBD2 (6 bases). Germline CDR1 SEHNR, CDR2 FQNEAQ (reference sequence). Between the trimmed V and J ends, which lost 5 bases and 4 bases, there was a span of 15 bases. The CDR3 is made up of 14 amino acids. CDR3 DNA sequence: TGTGCCAGCAGCACGGACGCGGGGTCGTACGAGCAGTACTTC. This translates into CASSTDAGSYEQYF. The variable domain in full, with the rest retrieved from reference TRBV7-9 and TRBJ2-7, is DTGVSQNPRHKITKRGQNVTFRCDPISEHNRLYWYRQTLGQGPEFLTYFQNEAQLEKSRLLSDRFSAERPKGSFSTLEIQRTEQGDSAMYLCASSTDAGSYEQYFGPGTRLTVT.

This rearrangement joins TRBV6-1 to TRBJ1-2; D ambiguous. The CDR3 contains 12 residues. The germline CDR1 and CDR2 sequences are MNHNS and SASEGT. V was clipped by 3 bases and J by 4 bases, with 6 bases between them. As DNA, the CDR3 is TGTGCCAGCAGTGACGGACTCTATGGCTACACCTTC. Translated: CASSDGLYGYTF.

J is TRBJ1-5 and V is TRBV30; the D is unclear. This CDR3 has 17 residues. Per the germline V gene, CDR1 is GTSNPN and CDR2 is SVGIG (reference sequence). V lost 0 bases to trimming and J lost 0 bases, with 15 bases between them. For the CDR3, the DNA is TGTGCCTGGAGTGTACCCCTCGGGGTTTATAGCAATCAGCCCCAGCATTTT. Its protein is CAWSVPLGVYSNQPQHF.

The chain uses TRBV5-5 and TRBJ1-4, with D possibly being TRBD1 (6 bases). CDR3 size: 14 residues. V lost 0 bases and J lost 5, with 8 bases in between. Germline values: CDR1 SGHKS, CDR2 YYEKEE (reference sequence). CDR3 sequence: CASSLVGQNEKLFF. The CDR3 nucleotides read TGTGCCAGCAGCTTGGTAGGACAGAATGAAAAACTGTTTTTT.

This clone showed up just once. The gene calls are TRBV12-3 or TRBV12-4 and TRBJ2-2, with D possibly matching TRBD2 (6 bases). Deletions cut 6 bases from V and 3 bases from J, with 8 bases between. This CDR3 region has 13 residues. CDR3 in amino acids: CASSRDYTGELFF. DNA of the CDR3: TGTGCCAGCAGCCGGGACTACACCGGGGAGCTGTTTTTT.

The J gene is TRBJ2-7, the V gene TRBV7-9; the match to TRBD1 covers 8 bases. Germline V gene lookup returns CDR1 SEHNR and CDR2 FQNEAQ (reference sequence). The trim removed 4 bases at V and 3 bases at J, leaving 11 bases unmatched. CDR3 length: 16 residues. CDR3 residues: CASSYHTWTGFYEQYV. As DNA, the CDR3 is TGTGCCAGCAGCTATCACACCTGGACAGGGTTCTACGAGCAGTACGTC.

This clone was observed a single time. The chain joins TRBV27 to TRBJ1-1; 8 bases align to TRBD1. The CDR3 length is 15 residues. V trimming: 7 bases; J trimming: 2 bases; junction bases outside the gene matches: 9. Germline V lookup: CDR1 MNHEY, CDR2 SMNVEV (reference sequence). Written as DNA, the CDR3 is TGTGCCAGCAATTCGGCAGGGGGCGGAAACACTGAAGCTTTCTTT. As protein: CASNSAGGGNTEAFF.

The rearrangement links TRBV2 to TRBJ1-2; the match to TRBD1 covers 9 bases. The V segment lost 7 bases and the J segment 3 bases; nucleotides outside the gene matches: 6. This CDR3 is built from 14 residues. Germline V CDR1 and CDR2: SNHLY, FYNNEI. The CDR3 region is CASMGQGRHYGYTF. Written as DNA, the CDR3 is TGTGCCAGCATGGGACAGGGTCGTCACTATGGCTACACCTTC.

This chain connects TRBV5-6 to TRBJ2-7; 8 positions agree with TRBD1. Trimming removed 7 bases from V and 3 bases from J; junction bases left unmatched: 6. The germline V gene has CDR1 SGHDT and CDR2 YYEEEE. CDR3 length equals 13 residues. CDR3 residues: CASGRTGNYEQYF. CDR3 sequence (DNA): TGTGCCAGCGGGCGGACAGGGAACTACGAGCAGTACTTC.

The chain uses TRBV6-5 and TRBJ2-7; a weak D match, TRBD1 (5 bases). V was clipped by 4 bases and J by 3 bases, with 13 bases between them. Looked up from germline, CDR1 is MNHEY and CDR2 is SVGAGI. This CDR3 is built from 14 residues. As DNA, the CDR3 is TGTGCCAGCAGTTCCCAGCCCGACAGCTACGAGCAGTACGTC. Encoded protein: CASSSQPDSYEQYV.

V and J are TRBV3-1 (or the pseudogene TRBV3-2) and TRBJ2-3; 10 bases are shared with TRBD2. Germline V CDR1 and CDR2: LGHDT, YNNKEL (reference sequence). Trimming removed 4 bases from V and 6 bases from J; junction bases left unmatched: 19. This CDR3 spans 19 amino acids. The CDR3, as DNA: TGTGCCAGCAGCCTCCCTGTGGGGCGTAGCGGGGGGAGCAAGGATACGCAGTATTTT. The encoded protein is CASSLPVGRSGGSKDTQYF.

The chain links TRBV6-6 to TRBJ2-1, with 11 bases that match TRBD2. This CDR3 region has 14 residues. Germline values: CDR1 MNHNY, CDR2 SVGAGI (reference sequence). V lost 7 bases, J lost 4 bases, and 3 bases stayed unmatched. CDR3 in DNA: TGTGCCAGCACTGGACTAGCGGGTTACAATGAGCAGTTCTTC. This translates into CASTGLAGYNEQFF.

The rearrangement links TRBV2 to TRBJ2-7; 7 nucleotides agree with TRBD1. The CDR3 has 15 amino acids. In germline, CDR1 is SNHLY, CDR2 FYNNEI. Trimming took 9 bases from V and 0 from J; bases not matched to a gene: 11. The CDR3 loop reads CASTDRAYLSYEQYF. The CDR3 region has the DNA TGTGCCAGTACTGACAGGGCCTATCTCTCCTACGAGCAGTACTTC.